In this sample, the clone carrying this T cell receptor (beta chain) turned up many times. As the library was built, unique molecular identifiers were attached to individual cDNA molecules. From the RACE reads, TCRdb called clonotypes with MiXCR, one entry per CDR3 protein. The table includes about 35,000 distinct CDR3 sequences, 9% to 15% detected once. The data were obtained in a study of human T cells and chemical hapten exposure. The time point here: pre-sensitization, week 0. Sample treatment: therapeutic diphenylcyclopropenone sensitization with weekly scalp DPC. Unfractionated whole blood served as the source for total RNA extraction. The study enrolled 18 to 70-year-old alopecia patients suitable for DPC. There are 14 residues in the CDR3. Trimming cost V 8 bases and J 6 bases, with 17 bases left between them. Germline CDR1 ENHRY, CDR2 SYGVKD.

The input for sequencing was whole blood, taken in connection with sensitization to the hapten diphenylcyclopropenone (DPC). The chain couples TRBV10-3 to TRBJ2-1; D is unclear. This sequence originates from a woman aged 40 to 50 with alopecia areata. Some clones in this sample may be carry-over from other donors' samples. The CDR3 DNA reads TGTGCCATCTGGGAAGGGTCCTACGGCAATGAGCAGTTCTTC. Its translation is CAIWEGSYGNEQFF.